What follows are 18 T cell receptor beta chains derived from one specimen sequenced in a study of shared clonotypes between healthy human individuals. Naive CD8 cells comprised CD45RO-negative, CCR7-positively selected cells, excluding terminally differentiated effector memory CD45RA+ cells. Sequenced by immunoSEQ multiplex PCR; TCRdb stores in-frame clones only, minus some. The sample records approximately 2,000,000 clones, over 85% being singletons. Specimen: naive CD8+ T cells from PBMCs. The receptors stem from a man between 18 and 35 years old in good health. Some clones in this sample may be carry-over from other donors' samples.

The V and J genes are TRBV16 and TRBJ2-7; 8 nucleotides agree with TRBD2. J lost 2 bases, V lost 4 bases, and 4 bases had no gene match. Germline V gives CDR1 KGHSY, CDR2 FQNENV. The CDR3 totals 14 residues. The DNA of the CDR3 is TGTGCCAGCAGCCCCCGGGGACTAGCCTACGAGCAGTACTTC. It codes for CASSPRGLAYEQYF.

The rearrangement uses TRBV7-2 and TRBJ2-5; the match to TRBD2 covers 14 bases. With 5 bases clipped from V and 4 bases from J, the junction kept 12 bases outside the gene matches. Germline CDR1 reads SGHTA; CDR2 reads FQGNSA. The CDR3 runs to 18 residues. The CDR3 coding sequence is TGTGCCAGCAGCCCAGGGACTAGCGGGAGCCCCTGGGTAGAGACCCAGTACTTC. It translates to CASSPGTSGSPWVETQYF.

J is TRBJ1-5 and V is TRBV19; a possible D gene is TRBD1 (5 bases). Germline V gene sequence: CDR1 LNHDA, CDR2 SQIVND (reference sequence). This CDR3 is 13 amino acids long. Trimming took 8 bases from V and 2 from J, leaving 10 bases between them. CDR3 sequence reads: CASVVGGNQPQHF. The CDR3 DNA is TGTGCCAGTGTGGTGGGGGGCAATCAGCCCCAGCATTTT.

The J gene is TRBJ2-3, the V gene TRBV1; the table names TRBD2, a call not compared with the DNA. TRBV1 counts as a pseudogene. CDR3 length: 18 amino acids. The CDR3 here is CTSSPKPQLAVFPDTQYF. CDR3 DNA: TGCACCAGCAGTCCAAAACCCCAGCTAGCGGTTTTTCCAGATACGCAGTATTTT.

In DNA form, the CDR3 reads TGTGCCAGCTCACCGGGACAGGCCACCTCCTACGAGCAGTACTTC. It specifies CASSPGQATSYEQYF. The V and J genes are TRBV18 and TRBJ2-7, with 8 positions matching TRBD1. V lost 3 bases, J lost 0 bases, and 4 bases stayed unmatched. The CDR3 runs to 15 residues. CDR1 and CDR2 from the germline V gene are KGHSH and LQKENI.

This clone was recorded once. The chain joins TRBV11-2 to TRBJ1-2; TRBD1 aligns across 7 bases. CDR3 length equals 11 residues. The ends lost 10 bases at V and 9 bases at J; junction bases unmatched: 8. Per germline, CDR1 SGHAT and CDR2 FQNNGV. Here the CDR3 DNA reads TGTGCCACCTCACCAGGGGGTAGCTACACCTTC. Protein: CATSPGGSYTF.

V is TRBV7-9 and J is TRBJ2-1, with 13 bases identical to TRBD2. V was pared by 5 bases and J by 9 bases, with 10 bases of the junction left unmatched. CDR3 size: 16 residues. Germline CDR1 SEHNR, CDR2 FQNEAQ (reference sequence). The CDR3 here is CASSPDGTSGKFEQFF. The CDR3, as DNA: TGTGCCAGCAGCCCGGACGGGACTAGCGGGAAGTTTGAGCAGTTCTTC.

The chain has TRBV7-9 and TRBJ2-1, with a possible D match to TRBD1 (5 bases). The germline gives CDR1 SEHNR, CDR2 FQNEAQ (reference sequence). The CDR3 sequence is 14 residues long. Trimming removed 0 bases at V and 4 bases at J, with 7 bases between. The CDR3 protein is CASSLAKGYNEQFF. CDR3 in DNA: TGTGCCAGCAGCTTAGCTAAGGGGTACAATGAGCAGTTCTTC.

The gene calls are TRBV2 and TRBJ1-5; TRBD1 is a possible D gene (5 bases). This CDR3 contains 15 residues. The V end lost 4 bases, the J end lost 0 bases, and 10 bases lay between the germline ends. Germline V gives CDR1 SNHLY, CDR2 FYNNEI. In nucleotides, the CDR3 is TGTGCCAGCAGTGTGGTCGGACATAGCAATCAGCCCCAGCATTTT. This codes for CASSVVGHSNQPQHF. The entire variable domain, with the rest obtained from reference TRBV2 and TRBJ1-5, is as follows: EPEVTQTPSHQVTQMGQEVILRCVPISNHLYFYWYRQILGQKVEFLVSFYNNEISEKSEIFDDQFSVERPDGSNFTLKIRSTKLEDSAMYFCASSVVGHSNQPQHFGDGTRLSIL.

The rearrangement links TRBV27 to TRBJ2-7; D not resolved. This CDR3 has 14 residues. Germline values: CDR1 MNHEY, CDR2 SMNVEV (reference sequence). V was trimmed by 1 base and J by 2 bases, leaving 9 bases between them. CDR3 DNA: TGTGCCAGCAGTTTATTCGGAGACACCTACGAGCAGTACTTC. Its protein product is CASSLFGDTYEQYF.

The rearrangement uses TRBV4-1 and TRBJ2-7; TRBD1 aligns across 9 bases. From germline, CDR1 is MGHRA and CDR2 YSYEKL. This CDR3 contains 14 residues. After removal of 8 bases from V and 2 bases from J, the junction contained 7 bases not matched to a gene. CDR3 DNA sequence: TGCGCCAGCGCGCGGACAGGGGACCCCTACGAGCAGTACTTC. Translation gives CASARTGDPYEQYF.

The genes are TRBV7-9 and TRBJ2-7, with TRBD2 matching over 7 bases. The CDR3 is 17 residues long. CDR1 and CDR2 from the germline V gene are SEHNR and FQNEAQ (reference sequence). With 1 base clipped from V and 1 base from J, the junction kept 10 bases outside the gene matches. The CDR3 DNA is TGTGCCAGCAGCTTAGAAGGCCTAGCGGAAAGGTCCTACGAGCAGTACTTC. It specifies CASSLEGLAERSYEQYF.

This clone was observed once. J is TRBJ2-5 and V is TRBV28; 7 nucleotides match TRBD1. Trimming took 5 bases from V and 1 from J; bases not matched to a gene: 13. CDR3 length: 17 residues. CDR1 and CDR2 from the germline V gene are MDHEN and SYDVKM. The CDR3 nucleotides are TGTGCCAGCAGTACCCACACCCCCGGGACAGCCCAAGAGACCCAGTACTTC. Its translation is CASSTHTPGTAQETQYF.

This clone was seen a single time. The V and J genes are TRBV5-8 and TRBJ1-5, with 8 bases that match TRBD1. J was trimmed by 3 bases and V by 0 bases; bases with no gene match: 5. This CDR3 has 16 amino acids. CDR1 SGHTS and CDR2 YDEGEE come from the germline V gene. This CDR3 is CASSLGTGLDNQPQHF. The CDR3 coding sequence is TGTGCCAGCAGCTTGGGGACAGGGTTGGACAATCAGCCCCAGCATTTT.

The chain recombines TRBV27 with TRBJ1-5, with 7 positions matching TRBD1. Germline trimming cut 2 bases from V and 7 bases from J; bases unmatched to any gene: 5. The CDR3 length is 14 residues. CDR1 and CDR2 from the germline V gene are MNHEY and SMNVEV (reference sequence). CDR3 in DNA: TGTGCCAGCAGTTTAAGGGGGCCAGGGCAGCCCCAGCATTTT. It is translated as CASSLRGPGQPQHF.

The rearrangement joins TRBV4-3 to TRBJ2-7; maybe TRBD2 (7 bases). Germline V gene data show CDR1 as LGHNA and CDR2 as YSLEER. V was clipped by 4 bases and J by 2 bases, with 24 bases between them. This CDR3 has 18 residues. Written as DNA, the CDR3 is TGCGCCAGCAGCCTCCAACCCACAGGGCCGGGAGGAACCTACGAGCAGTACTTC. It codes for CASSLQPTGPGGTYEQYF.

The chain links TRBV4-2 to TRBJ2-5; D is ambiguous. V lost 7 bases and J lost 1, with 7 bases in between. The CDR3 sequence is 12 residues long. Looked up from germline, CDR1 is LGHNA and CDR2 is YNFKEQ. CDR3 bases: TGTGCCAGCATCCGGGCCCAAGAGACCCAGTACTTC. Protein product: CASIRAQETQYF.

The CDR3 sequence: CSVRDRGLNTEAFF. Here the CDR3 DNA reads TGCAGCGTGCGGGACAGGGGGCTGAACACTGAAGCTTTCTTT. The chain combines TRBV29-1 with TRBJ1-1; 12 nucleotides align to TRBD1. The CDR3 is 14 amino acids. V trimming: 6 bases; J trimming: 0 bases; junction bases outside the gene matches: 2. CDR1 SQVTM and CDR2 ANQGSEA come from the germline V gene. The full variable domain, its missing parts supplied by reference TRBV29-1 and TRBJ1-1, is SAVISQKPSRDICQRGTSLTIQCQVDSQVTMMFWYRQQPGQSLTLIATANQGSEATYESGFVIDKFPISRPNLTFSTLTVSNMSPEDSSIYLCSVRDRGLNTEAFFGQGTRLTVV.